The clone carrying this TCR beta chain was seen ten or more times. Its specificity is not known. Researchers amplified the TCR beta CDR3 regions from RNA transcripts. An initial round of RT-PCR targeting the TCR CDR3 relied on the HTBI primer set. TCRdb passed the multiplex PCR reads through MiXCR, listing each CDR3 protein once. The sample shows hundreds of thousands of distinct CDR3 sequences, roughly a sixth of them seen only once. V was pared by 9 bases and J by 0 bases, with 15 bases of the junction left unmatched. This CDR3 spans 19 amino acids. Looked up from germline, CDR1 is MNHNS and CDR2 is SASEGT. Used for diagnoses were clinical symptoms, serum thyroxine and TRAb, thyroid ultrasound and orbital computed tomography. The entry originates in a study of T cells in Graves' hyperthyroidism and ophthalmopathy. Study background: Peripheral blood samples were taken at initial diagnosis, prior to any treatment.

Whole-study results and caveats: Most thyroid clonotypes with frequency above 0.001 were detected in blood.

The chain couples TRBV6-1 to TRBJ2-1, with TRBD2 matching 12 bases. Specimen: blood. This receptor was identified in a woman between 40 and 55 years old with Graves' ophthalmopathy. The CDR3, as DNA: TGTGCCAGTAATCATAGGCTAGCGGGAGGGTGGAGCTCCTACAATGAGCAGTTCTTC. Protein sequence: CASNHRLAGGWSSYNEQFF.